Below, 18 T cell receptor beta chains from the same sample are listed, as sequenced in a study of cytomegalovirus exposure and HLA in healthy donors. The PCR employed 60 Vbeta primers together with 13 Jbeta primers. Only in-frame clones appear in the TCRdb table, and some are missing; sequencing was by immunoSEQ multiplex PCR. The sample carries some 270,000 clones, approximately 80% recorded once. Sample: PBMCs. Receptors were obtained from a girl aged 2 to 9 in good health and CMV-seronegative.

This clone was recorded once. The chain joins TRBV7-2 to TRBJ2-3; D remains ambiguous. This CDR3 region has 12 residues. Between the trimmed V and J ends, which lost 5 bases and 2 bases, there was a span of 5 bases. CDR1 and CDR2 from the germline V gene are SGHTA and FQGNSA. CDR3 residues: CASSPFTDTQYF. CDR3 bases: TGTGCCAGCAGCCCCTTCACAGATACGCAGTATTTT.

This sequence joins TRBV29-1 and TRBJ1-6; 7 nucleotides agree with TRBD1. In germline, CDR1 is SQVTM, CDR2 ANQGSEA. V trimming: 6 bases; J trimming: 3 bases; junction bases outside the gene matches: 5. This CDR3 contains 14 residues. The CDR3 protein is CSVRDSNYNSPLHF. As DNA, the CDR3 is TGCAGCGTGAGGGACAGCAACTATAATTCACCCCTCCACTTT.

This sequence joins TRBV6-5 and TRBJ1-1; TRBD1 is a possible D gene (6 bases). Trimming shortened V by 4 bases and J by 5 bases, and 17 bases separated the two germline ends. Germline values: CDR1 MNHEY, CDR2 SVGAGI. The CDR3 spans 15 residues. For the CDR3, the DNA is TGTGCCAGCAGTTTAGCATTACAGGGTGAGACTGAAGCTTTCTTT. It codes for CASSLALQGETEAFF.

The gene calls are TRBV5-1 and TRBJ1-1; D unclear. V lost 0 bases to trimming and J lost 1 base, with 13 bases between them. Germline V gives CDR1 SGHRS, CDR2 YFSETQ. This CDR3 is built from 16 residues. The CDR3 region is CASSLGARNSNTEAFF. CDR3 nucleotide sequence: TGCGCCAGCAGCTTGGGGGCGAGAAACTCGAACACTGAAGCTTTCTTT. Full variable domain (rest looked up from reference TRBV5-1 and TRBJ1-1): KAGVTQTPRYLIKTRGQQVTLSCSPISGHRSVSWYQQTPGQGLQFLFEYFSETQRNKGNFPGRFSGRQFSNSRSEMNVSTLELGDSALYLCASSLGARNSNTEAFFGQGTRLTVV.

The chain combines TRBV7-3 with TRBJ2-5, with 13 nucleotides matching TRBD2. The CDR3 consists of 18 residues. The germline CDR1 and CDR2 sequences are SGHTA and FQGTGA. V shed 4 bases, J shed 5 bases, and the junction held 13 bases outside the gene matches. CDR3: CASSYLPRTSGREETQYF. The CDR3 nucleotides read TGTGCCAGCAGCTACCTCCCCAGGACTAGCGGGAGAGAGGAGACCCAGTACTTC.

The chain links TRBV27 to TRBJ1-1; D ambiguous. Germline V lookup: CDR1 MNHEY, CDR2 SMNVEV (reference sequence). Trimming left V 3 bases short and J 7 bases short, with 9 bases between. The CDR3 has 12 amino acids. CDR3 sequence (DNA): TGTGCCAGCAGTTTGCGGGGAAGTGAAGCTTTCTTT. Residues: CASSLRGSEAFF.

J is TRBJ2-7 and V is TRBV9; D gene unclear. CDR1 is SGDLS and CDR2 is YYNGEE in the germline V gene. The CDR3 is 13 residues long. The V end was cut by 2 bases, the J end by 2 bases, with 8 bases between. DNA for the CDR3: TGTGCCAGCAGCGTTGATCGGGCCTACGAGCAGTACTTC. Residues: CASSVDRAYEQYF.

The chain combines TRBV5-1 with TRBJ1-1; D gene uncertain. The CDR3 consists of 15 residues. V was cut by 0 bases and J by 5 bases, with 14 bases left in between. The germline V gene has CDR1 SGHRS and CDR2 YFSETQ. DNA for the CDR3: TGCGCCAGCAGCTTGGCCTCTTCAAGTCAGACTGAAGCTTTCTTT. It codes for CASSLASSSQTEAFF.

The chain combines TRBV12-1 with TRBJ2-7; the D segment call TRBD2 is taken from the table without a DNA check. TRBV12-1 is reported as a pseudogene. CDR3 size: 15 residues. The DNA of the CDR3 is TGTGCCAGCGACGGTGTTAAGGGGGGGCGCGACGAGCAGTACTTC. The encoded protein is CASDGVKGGRDEQYF.

The V and J genes are TRBV6-5 and TRBJ2-1; 11 bases line up with TRBD2. Germline CDR1 and CDR2: MNHEY and SVGAGI. The CDR3 loop spans 14 amino acids. The J segment lost 3 bases and the V segment lost 6 bases, leaving 1 base of the junction unmatched. The CDR3 sequence: CASRTSGGYNEQFF. Here the CDR3 DNA reads TGTGCCAGCAGAACTAGCGGGGGCTACAATGAGCAGTTCTTC.

Worth noting for this clone: A junction end diverges from the germline sequence, so it may reflect a read error. The chain couples TRBV28 to TRBJ2-1; 10 bases are a match to TRBD1. Per the germline V gene, CDR1 is MDHEN and CDR2 is SYDVKM. The length of the CDR3 is 15 residues. The CDR3, as DNA: TGTGCCAGCAGCCGCGGGACAGGGGTGACCAATGGGCAGTTCTTC. Its protein is CASSRGTGVTNGQFF.

The V and J genes are TRBV27 and TRBJ2-7, with D perhaps TRBD1 (5 bases). Germline V lookup: CDR1 MNHEY, CDR2 SMNVEV (reference sequence). Trimming pared 3 bases from V and 2 bases from J, leaving 11 bases between. This CDR3 contains 14 residues. The CDR3 sequence is CASSLDGAAYEQYF. The CDR3, as DNA: TGTGCCAGCAGTTTGGATGGGGCAGCCTACGAGCAGTACTTC.

CDR3 sequence: CASSYSHGAGNTIYF. Here the CDR3 DNA reads TGTGCCAGCAGTTACTCGCACGGGGCTGGAAACACCATATATTTT. This sequence joins TRBV6-6 and TRBJ1-3; D call uncertain. Trimming removed 0 bases from V and 2 bases from J, with 8 bases in between. Looked up from germline, CDR1 is MNHNY and CDR2 is SVGAGI (reference sequence). This CDR3 is 15 amino acids long.

CDR3 DNA sequence: TGCGCCAGCAGCCAGAAGCCGGAGGCTAATGAAAAACTGTTTTTT. Translation gives CASSQKPEANEKLFF. V is TRBV5-1 and J is TRBJ1-4; D gene uncertain. V shed 4 bases and J shed 3 bases, with 13 bases lying between them. This CDR3 is built from 15 residues. Germline V gene lookup returns CDR1 SGHRS and CDR2 YFSETQ.

The chain has TRBV19 and TRBJ1-6; 10 nucleotides align to TRBD1. The CDR3 length is 12 residues. Germline V gene lookup returns CDR1 LNHDA and CDR2 SQIVND (reference sequence). The junction had 1 base not matched to a gene; V was cut back by 3 bases and J by 14 bases. CDR3 sequence reads: CASSMGQGTLHF. The CDR3 nucleotides are TGTGCCAGTAGTATGGGACAGGGGACCCTCCACTTT.

This chain joins TRBV4-1 and TRBJ1-2; 9 positions agree with TRBD1. V trimming: 5 bases; J trimming: 2 bases; junction bases outside the gene matches: 9. Germline lookup yields CDR1 MGHRA and CDR2 YSYEKL. There are 16 residues in the CDR3. CDR3 amino acids: CASSTSDRGGNYGYTF. CDR3 in DNA: TGCGCCAGCAGCACCTCGGACAGGGGAGGAAACTATGGCTACACCTTC.

This clone came up a few times. DNA of the CDR3: TGTGCCAGCAGTCATCACAGGGGGTACGAGCAGTACTTC. Translating gives CASSHHRGYEQYF. The genes are TRBV27 and TRBJ2-7; 8 bases agree with TRBD1. V lost 5 bases and J lost 4; bases outside the gene matches: 4. The CDR3 loop spans 13 amino acids. Germline V CDR1 and CDR2: MNHEY, SMNVEV (reference sequence).

This chain connects TRBV28 to TRBJ2-7; a weak D match, TRBD2 (6 bases). CDR3 length: 13 amino acids. V dropped 6 bases and J dropped 1 base, with 10 bases sitting between them. CDR1 and CDR2 from the germline V gene are MDHEN and SYDVKM. CDR3 nucleotides: TGTGCCAGCAGCATAGCGGATTCCTACGAGCAGTACTTC. Translated, it gives CASSIADSYEQYF.